This TCR beta chain stems from a study of T cells in Graves' hyperthyroidism and ophthalmopathy. General observations from the study: Ophthalmopathy prediction by the model preceded onset by a median approximately 6.1 months.

In regard to this clonotype: Its target is not known.

There were TCR beta CDR3 regions amplified from RNA transcripts. A set of HTBI primers served as the primers for a first-round RT-PCR of the TCR CDR3. One entry per CDR3 protein, called by TCRdb with MiXCR from the multiplex PCR reads. The sample has 300,000 to 400,000 distinct CDR3 sequences, roughly a fifth seen once. V lost 2 bases and J lost 7, with 5 bases in between. This CDR3 spans 11 amino acids. Germline lookup yields CDR1 GTSNPN and CDR2 SVGIG (reference sequence). The receptor was isolated from a woman aged 50 to 65 with Graves' hyperthyroidism. Material for sequencing was blood. The chain couples TRBV30 to TRBJ1-4; D unclear. The CDR3 DNA sequence: TGTGCCTGGAGTTTCGGTGAAAAACTGTTTTTT. Translating it yields CAWSFGEKLFF.